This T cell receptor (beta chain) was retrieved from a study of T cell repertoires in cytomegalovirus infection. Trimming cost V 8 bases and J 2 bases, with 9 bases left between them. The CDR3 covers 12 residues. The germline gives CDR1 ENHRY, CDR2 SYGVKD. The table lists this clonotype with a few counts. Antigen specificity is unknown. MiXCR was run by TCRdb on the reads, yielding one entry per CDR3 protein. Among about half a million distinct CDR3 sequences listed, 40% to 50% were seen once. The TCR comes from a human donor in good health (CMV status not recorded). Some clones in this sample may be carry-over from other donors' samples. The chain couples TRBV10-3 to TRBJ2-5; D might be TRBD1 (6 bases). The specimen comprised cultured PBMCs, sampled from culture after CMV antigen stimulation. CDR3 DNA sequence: TGTGCCATCTCAGGGGCTCAAGAGACCCAGTACTTC. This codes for CAISGAQETQYF.